This TCR beta chain appears in the sequencing data of a study of blood T cells in healthy people across ages. Using a J-beta primer mix together with a sample-barcoded 5' primer, a second PCR was run for about 6 to 11 cycles. Each TCR beta cDNA got a 12-nucleotide random molecular identifier. TCRdb fed the 5' RACE reads into MiXCR, producing one record per CDR3 protein. Here the sample spans around 800,000 distinct CDR3 sequences, about 47% being singletons. Regarding the study as a whole: The fall in TCR beta diversity per million T cells was roughly linear with age.

On this clonotype itself: The antigen is not known.

Trimming cost V 3 bases and J 4 bases, with 10 bases left between them. This CDR3 region has 13 residues. Germline CDR1 reads MNHNS; CDR2 reads SASEGT. This clonotype was obtained from a man older than 75 in good health. The specimen was blood. This rearrangement joins TRBV6-1 to TRBJ2-7, with D possibly being TRBD1 (7 bases). CDR3 nucleotide sequence: TGTGCCAGCAGTGACAGGGGGGCATACGAGCAGTACTTC. Protein: CASSDRGAYEQYF.